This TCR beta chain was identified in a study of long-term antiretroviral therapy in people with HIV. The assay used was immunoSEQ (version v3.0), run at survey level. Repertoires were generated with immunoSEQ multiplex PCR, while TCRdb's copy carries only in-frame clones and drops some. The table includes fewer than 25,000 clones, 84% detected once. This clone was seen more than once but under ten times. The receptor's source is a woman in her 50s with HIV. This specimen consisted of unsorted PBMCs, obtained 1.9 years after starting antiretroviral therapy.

The CDR3 DNA reads TGCGCCAGCAGCCAAGTTGTCGACAGCAACTATGGCTACACCTTC. It translates to CASSQVVDSNYGYTF. The chain uses TRBV4-3 and TRBJ1-2; tentative D call: TRBD1 (5 bases). CDR1 is LGHNA and CDR2 is YSLEER in the germline V gene. V lost 1 base, J lost 2 bases, and 11 bases lay in between. This CDR3 comprises 15 residues.